Listed here are 10 T cell receptor beta chains from one sample, sequenced in a study of blood T cells in healthy people across ages. A second roughly 6 to 11 cycle PCR used barcoded and J-beta primers. TCRdb reprocessed the 5' RACE reads via MiXCR and lists one record per CDR3 protein. Of roughly 1,300,000 distinct CDR3 sequences in the sample, around 59% were seen once. What was sequenced was blood. These receptors were collected from a man between 18 and 35 years old in good health.

The rearrangement joins TRBV25-1 to TRBJ1-6, with D possibly TRBD1 on 5 matching bases. V shed 1 base and J shed 7 bases, with 14 bases lying between them. The CDR3 covers 16 residues. Germline lookup yields CDR1 MGHDK and CDR2 SYGVNS. The DNA of the CDR3 is TGTGCCAGCAGTGAATCCCAGGGTTTCGGGAATTCACCCCTCCACTTT. Protein sequence: CASSESQGFGNSPLHF.

The chain links TRBV28 to TRBJ1-2, with D possibly TRBD1 on 6 matching bases. The CDR3 totals 14 residues. Germline V CDR1 and CDR2: MDHEN, SYDVKM. V lost 5 bases and J lost 3, with 13 bases in between. The CDR3 DNA is TGTGCCAGCAGTCAACAGGGTGTAGACTATGGCTACACCTTC. As protein: CASSQQGVDYGYTF.

This clonotype occurred a few times. J is TRBJ1-6 and V is TRBV28; no definite D call. Per the germline V gene, CDR1 is MDHEN and CDR2 is SYDVKM. Deletions cut 5 bases from V and 7 bases from J, with 9 bases between. The CDR3 is 13 amino acids. The chain's CDR3 is CASSPPKNSPLHF. The CDR3 DNA sequence: TGTGCCAGCAGTCCCCCGAAGAATTCACCCCTCCACTTT.

The CDR3 spells CASSLYGQRGQPQHF. The CDR3 nucleotides read TGTGCCAGCAGTTTATATGGGCAGCGAGGTCAGCCCCAGCATTTT. This sequence joins TRBV27 and TRBJ1-5; D is undetermined. Deletions cut 1 base from V and 6 bases from J, with 13 bases between. Germline CDR1 MNHEY, CDR2 SMNVEV (reference sequence). This CDR3 contains 15 residues.

This clonotype was seen a few times. The gene calls are TRBV20-1 and TRBJ2-7; D is perhaps TRBD2 (5 bases). Trimming cost V 1 base and J 9 bases, with 13 bases left between them. CDR3 length: 12 residues. Germline V gives CDR1 DFQATT, CDR2 SNEGSKA (reference sequence). CDR3 amino acids: CSARAPVAGQYF. The CDR3 bases are TGCAGTGCTAGAGCTCCGGTGGCGGGGCAGTACTTC.

J is TRBJ2-5 and V is TRBV15, with unresolved D. Trimming left V 1 base short and J 2 bases short, with 5 bases between. There are 13 residues in the CDR3. In germline, CDR1 is LNHNV, CDR2 YYDKDF (reference sequence). CDR3 in DNA: TGTGCCACCAGCAGAGGGGATCAAGAGACCCAGTACTTC. This gives the protein CATSRGDQETQYF.

This chain links TRBV20-1 with TRBJ1-2; D unclear. Germline CDR1 is DFQATT and CDR2 is SNEGSKA (reference sequence). The length of the CDR3 is 10 residues. The V end was cut by 4 bases, the J end by 3 bases, with 3 bases between. CDR3 in DNA: TGCAGTGCTACCTACTATGGCTACACCTTC. Translating it yields CSATYYGYTF.

Notes on this clonotype: A read error may be the cause here, since a much bigger clone is one base away. This chain joins TRBV6-6 and TRBJ1-2; tentative D call: TRBD1 (5 bases). Germline V gene lookup returns CDR1 MNHNY and CDR2 SVGAGI (reference sequence). The CDR3 is made up of 13 amino acids. The DNA for the CDR3 is TGTGCCGGCAGTCCCCAGGGAAAGGATGGCTACACCTTC. This gives the protein CAGSPQGKDGYTF.

V is TRBV7-2 and J is TRBJ2-1; D call uncertain. CDR1 is SGHTA and CDR2 is FQGNSA in the germline V gene. V lost 1 base and J lost 4, with 17 bases in between. CDR3 length equals 17 residues. CDR3 sequence reads: CASSLVGKWAQYNEQFF. For the CDR3, the DNA is TGTGCCAGCAGCTTAGTAGGAAAGTGGGCACAATACAATGAGCAGTTCTTC.

A few counts support this clonotype. V usage is TRBV6-1 and J usage is TRBJ1-4; 9 bases fit TRBD1. The CDR3 has 15 residues. The J segment lost 8 bases and the V segment lost 3 bases, leaving 7 bases of the junction unmatched. The germline V gene encodes CDR1 MNHNS and CDR2 SASEGT. This CDR3 is CASSDMGTGIEKLFF. CDR3 nucleotides: TGTGCCAGCAGTGATATGGGGACAGGGATAGAAAAACTGTTTTTT.